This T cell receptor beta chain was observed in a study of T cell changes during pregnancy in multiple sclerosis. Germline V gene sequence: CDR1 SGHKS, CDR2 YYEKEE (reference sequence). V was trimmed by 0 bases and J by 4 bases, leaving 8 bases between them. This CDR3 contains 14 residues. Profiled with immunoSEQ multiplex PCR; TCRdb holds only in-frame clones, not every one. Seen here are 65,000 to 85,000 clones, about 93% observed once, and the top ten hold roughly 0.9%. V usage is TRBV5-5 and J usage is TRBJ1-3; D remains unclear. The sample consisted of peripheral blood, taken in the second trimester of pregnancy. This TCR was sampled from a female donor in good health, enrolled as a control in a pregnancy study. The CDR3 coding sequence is TGTGCCAGCAGCTTGGGGCCGTCAGGAAACACCATATATTTT. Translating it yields CASSLGPSGNTIYF.